This TCR beta chain was documented in a study of blood T cell repertoires in COVID-19. Background on the study: T cells, B-cell-depleted T cells, or PBMCs provided the cDNA or gDNA that served as material.

The CDR3 contains 13 residues. CDR1 and CDR2 from the germline V gene are SGHRS and YFSETQ. V gave up 5 bases and J gave up 3 bases, with 11 bases separating them. The protocol was immunoSEQ multiplex PCR, while the TCRdb copy is restricted to in-frame clones and leaves out a portion. This table has some 150,000 clones, about 85% appearing once. Sequencing used peripheral blood. The clonotype comes from a human donor with acute or convalescent COVID-19. The donor label of this sample is uncertain. The rearrangement links TRBV5-1 to TRBJ2-5; tentative D call: TRBD1 (6 bases). CDR3 coding DNA: TGCGCCAGCAGAGGACAGCTCGAAGAGACCCAGTACTTC. The encoded protein is CASRGQLEETQYF.